A single sample is the source of the 18 T cell receptor beta chains below, sequenced in a study of identical twins. From the 5' RACE reads, TCRdb called clonotypes with MiXCR, one entry per CDR3 protein. The sample includes a few hundred thousand distinct CDR3 sequences, 9% to 10% seen only once; the top ten take 8% to 10%. Material: naive T cells sorted from blood. These receptors originate from a woman aged 45 to 65 in good health.

This clonotype occurred a few times. DNA for the CDR3: TGTGCCAGCGTGATGTGGAGACCTGAAGCTTTCTTT. As protein: CASVMWRPEAFF. The V gene is TRBV5-8, the J gene TRBJ1-1; no definite D call. Germline V gives CDR1 SGHTS, CDR2 YDEGEE. V gave up 7 bases and J gave up 6 bases, with 13 bases separating them. The CDR3 contains 12 residues.

In this sample, this clonotype turned up many times. The J gene is TRBJ1-2, the V gene TRBV5-1; 9 nucleotides agree with TRBD1. Germline V gene sequence: CDR1 SGHRS, CDR2 YFSETQ. V gave up 0 bases and J gave up 6 bases; unmatched junction bases: 3. The CDR3 sequence is 14 residues long. This CDR3 reads CASSLGGQGNGYTF. The CDR3 nucleotides read TGCGCCAGCAGCTTGGGCGGACAGGGGAATGGCTACACCTTC.

At least ten counts were recorded for this clonotype. The genes are TRBV12-3 or TRBV12-4 and TRBJ2-2; no reliable D call. The CDR3 has 15 amino acids. Trimming left V 0 bases short and J 0 bases short, with 5 bases between. The CDR3 is CASSLARTNTGELFF. In DNA form, the CDR3 reads TGTGCCAGCAGTTTAGCGCGGACGAACACCGGGGAGCTGTTTTTT.

The V gene is TRBV11-2, the J gene TRBJ1-2; D possibly corresponds to TRBD1 (6 bases). V was trimmed by 1 base and J by 10 bases, leaving 16 bases between them. Germline V lookup: CDR1 SGHAT, CDR2 FQNNGV. This CDR3 contains 14 residues. This chain's CDR3 is CASSLVMVGGLYTF. CDR3 in DNA: TGTGCCAGCAGCTTAGTGATGGTTGGGGGCCTCTACACCTTC.

This sequence joins TRBV20-1 and TRBJ2-7; tentatively, D is TRBD1 or TRBD2 (6 bases each). V lost 2 bases and J 7 bases, leaving 21 bases between the germline ends. The germline gives CDR1 DFQATT, CDR2 SNEGSKA (reference sequence). The CDR3 covers 15 residues. The CDR3 bases are TGCAGTGCTAGACGGGCGGGACACCTGGTTTTAGAGCAGTACGTC. It translates to CSARRAGHLVLEQYV.

The rearrangement links TRBV5-1 to TRBJ2-3; D is undetermined. V lost 1 base and J lost 4, with 4 bases in between. Germline CDR1 and CDR2: SGHRS and YFSETQ. CDR3 length equals 12 residues. CDR3 DNA sequence: TGCGCCAGCAGCTTGTTTGCAGATACGCAGTATTTT. Residues: CASSLFADTQYF. Full variable domain (missing parts from reference TRBV5-1 and TRBJ2-3): KAGVTQTPRYLIKTRGQQVTLSCSPISGHRSVSWYQQTPGQGLQFLFEYFSETQRNKGNFPGRFSGRQFSNSRSEMNVSTLELGDSALYLCASSLFADTQYFGPGTRLTVL.

A single count supports this clonotype. V usage is TRBV7-3 and J usage is TRBJ1-6, with D tentatively TRBD1 (5 bases). Germline CDR1 is SGHTA and CDR2 is FQGTGA. The length of the CDR3 is 14 residues. The germline V and J ends were trimmed by 5 bases and 10 bases, with 15 bases remaining between them. The CDR3 protein is CASSRDSEGSPLHF. In DNA form, the CDR3 reads TGTGCCAGCAGCCGGGACTCCGAGGGGTCACCCCTCCACTTT.

The chain couples TRBV20-1 to TRBJ2-2; 11 nucleotides align to TRBD2. The V gene end was trimmed by 6 bases and the J gene end by 6 bases; junction bases not matched to a gene: 6. This CDR3 comprises 14 residues. Germline CDR1 reads DFQATT; CDR2 reads SNEGSKA (reference sequence). DNA of the CDR3: TGCAGTGCCATTAGCGGGAGGGGCGCCGGGGAGCTGTTTTTT. Translating gives CSAISGRGAGELFF.

This chain joins TRBV20-1 and TRBJ1-2, with 7 bases matching TRBD1. Germline CDR1 reads DFQATT; CDR2 reads SNEGSKA (reference sequence). This CDR3 spans 15 amino acids. J lost 3 bases, V lost 0 bases, and 7 bases had no gene match. The DNA for the CDR3 is TGCAGTGCTAGAGATCAAGGGGGCATGGACTATGGCTACACCTTC. Encoded protein: CSARDQGGMDYGYTF.

This clonotype was seen only a few times. The chain carries TRBV10-3 and TRBJ2-2; possibly TRBD1 or TRBD2 for D (5 bases each). Germline values: CDR1 ENHRY, CDR2 SYGVKD. V was clipped by 6 bases and J by 6 bases, with 17 bases between them. This CDR3 is 15 amino acids long. The CDR3 coding sequence is TGTGCCATCAGGAACCCGACAAGAGGGGCCGGGGAGCTGTTTTTT. It encodes CAIRNPTRGAGELFF.

As regards this clonotype: A much larger clone differs by one base, so this may be a read error. The J gene is TRBJ2-3, the V gene TRBV5-1, with 9 bases identical to TRBD2. Germline CDR1 reads SGHRS; CDR2 reads YFSETQ. This CDR3 has 17 residues. CDR3 in DNA: TGCGCCAGCAGGTTGGGTCCGACTAGCGGCCGCACAGATACGCAGTATTTT. Its translation is CASRLGPTSGRTDTQYF.

Ten or more counts support this clonotype. The CDR3 reads CASSLLTSGNSYEQYF. The CDR3 region has the DNA TGTGCCAGCAGCCTGTTGACTAGCGGGAACTCCTACGAGCAGTACTTC. J is TRBJ2-7 and V is TRBV3-1; 11 bases match TRBD2. The germline CDR1 and CDR2 sequences are LGHDT and YNNKEL (reference sequence). This CDR3 comprises 16 residues. The V segment lost 4 bases and the J segment 0 bases; nucleotides outside the gene matches: 5.

This clonotype was seen many times. The J gene is TRBJ2-1, the V gene TRBV6-2 or TRBV6-3; D ambiguous. Trimming pared 1 base from V and 0 bases from J, leaving 10 bases between. There are 16 residues in the CDR3. Germline V gene sequence: CDR1 MNHEY, CDR2 SVGEGT. This CDR3 reads CASSYFGRSSYNEQFF. The CDR3, as DNA: TGTGCCAGCAGTTACTTTGGCAGGAGCTCCTACAATGAGCAGTTCTTC.

The chain has TRBV4-1 and TRBJ1-2; TRBD1 is a possible D gene (6 bases). This CDR3 has 18 amino acids. Germline CDR1 and CDR2: MGHRA and YSYEKL. V dropped 1 base and J dropped 4 bases, with 22 bases sitting between them. The CDR3, as DNA: TGCGCCAGCAGCCAAGGGGGTCGAGGGGGAAAAGGGTCCTATGGCTACACCTTC. As protein: CASSQGGRGGKGSYGYTF.

The chain links TRBV5-1 to TRBJ2-3; the match to TRBD1 covers 10 bases. From germline, CDR1 is SGHRS and CDR2 YFSETQ. V was pared by 4 bases and J by 3 bases, with 8 bases of the junction left unmatched. This CDR3 is 16 amino acids long. As DNA, the CDR3 is TGCGCCAGCAGCACGGGACAGGGGATGGGGACAGATACGCAGTATTTT. It encodes CASSTGQGMGTDTQYF.

This clonotype has only a few counts. The V gene is TRBV14, the J gene TRBJ2-7; TRBD1 aligns across 8 bases. Per the germline V gene, CDR1 is SGHDN and CDR2 is FVKESK. Unmatched junction bases numbered 4, after V lost 0 bases and J lost 0 bases. The CDR3 runs 16 residues. CDR3 DNA sequence: TGTGCCAGCAGCCAAGATGGACAGGGCCTCTCCTACGAGCAGTACTTC. This codes for CASSQDGQGLSYEQYF.

This clonotype was recorded many times. The CDR3 DNA reads TGCAGTGCTAGGGGGGGACAGTGGGACACTGAAGCTTTCTTT. As protein: CSARGGQWDTEAFF. V gene TRBV20-1 combines with J gene TRBJ1-1; TRBD1 matches 7 bases. The V segment lost 3 bases and the J segment 3 bases; nucleotides outside the gene matches: 7. This CDR3 has 14 residues. The germline V gene encodes CDR1 DFQATT and CDR2 SNEGSKA (reference sequence).

The V and J genes are TRBV12-3 or TRBV12-4 and TRBJ2-6; TRBD2 matches 11 bases. CDR3 length: 18 residues. The trim removed 3 bases at V and 0 bases at J, leaving 4 bases unmatched. CDR3 in DNA: TGTGCCAGCAGTTTCGGACTAGCGGGCAACTCTGGGGCCAACGTCCTGACTTTC. Residues: CASSFGLAGNSGANVLTF.